A single sample is the source of the 32 T cell receptor beta chains below, sequenced in a study of PD-L1 blockade in urothelial cancer. Specified time point: pretreatment peripheral blood. The method was immunoSEQ multiplex PCR; TCRdb's version includes in-frame clones alone and lacks a portion of them. The repertoire holds 35,000 to 45,000 clones, with over 75% as singletons. This sample comprised PBMCs, obtained around atezolizumab (anti-PD-L1) treatment. These receptors were collected from a donor at least 40 years old with urothelial cancer.

The chain couples TRBV7-2 to TRBJ2-1, with 7 bases lining up with TRBD2. Germline V gives CDR1 SGHTA, CDR2 FQGNSA. The CDR3 runs 15 residues. The ends lost 3 bases at V and 6 bases at J; junction bases unmatched: 8. The CDR3 protein is CASSLGLAVPNEQFF. The CDR3 DNA sequence: TGTGCCAGCAGCTTGGGCCTAGCGGTCCCCAATGAGCAGTTCTTC.

The chain has TRBV6-6 and TRBJ2-2; 7 bases match TRBD2. The germline V gene has CDR1 MNHNY and CDR2 SVGAGI (reference sequence). V lost 5 bases to trimming and J lost 3 bases; unmatched junction nucleotides: 3. This CDR3 contains 14 residues. This CDR3 is CASSPRGDTGELFF. CDR3 bases: TGTGCCAGCAGTCCACGGGGGGACACCGGGGAGCTGTTTTTT.

The chain couples TRBV18 to TRBJ2-7, with TRBD2 identical over 8 bases. The length of the CDR3 is 14 residues. Germline lookup yields CDR1 KGHSH and CDR2 LQKENI. V dropped 6 bases and J dropped 2; count of bases not matched to a gene: 6. CDR3 residues: CASSTSGGAYEQYF. The CDR3 region has the DNA TGTGCCAGCTCTACTAGCGGAGGGGCCTACGAGCAGTACTTC. The full variable domain, its missing parts supplied by reference TRBV18 and TRBJ2-7, is NAGVMQNPRHLVRRRGQEARLRCSPMKGHSHVYWYRQLPEEGLKFMVYLQKENIIDESGMPKERFSAEFPKEGPSILRIQQVVRGDSAAYFCASSTSGGAYEQYFGPGTRLTVT.

The gene calls are TRBV15 and TRBJ1-1; no clear D. V was clipped by 0 bases and J by 11 bases, with 10 bases between them. Germline lookup yields CDR1 LNHNV and CDR2 YYDKDF (reference sequence). This CDR3 has 12 residues. The CDR3 loop reads CATSRDGQVAFF. CDR3 coding DNA: TGTGCCACCAGCAGAGATGGGCAGGTGGCTTTCTTT.

The chain couples TRBV5-1 to TRBJ2-7; 9 bases line up with TRBD2. The CDR3 has 14 amino acids. Per the germline V gene, CDR1 is SGHRS and CDR2 is YFSETQ. Trimming removed 4 bases from V and 2 bases from J; junction bases left unmatched: 4. The CDR3: CASSQTSGTYEQYF. CDR3 sequence (DNA): TGCGCCAGCAGCCAGACTAGCGGAACCTACGAGCAGTACTTC.

The V call is TRBV7-8, the J call TRBJ1-1, with TRBD1 as a possible D gene (5 bases). Trimming left V 3 bases short and J 3 bases short, with 14 bases between. CDR3 size: 15 residues. CDR1 is SGHVS, CDR2 FQNEAQ, per germline. CDR3 in DNA: TGTGCCAGCAGCTTCCCGGGCGGGGGATACACTGAAGCTTTCTTT. Amino acid sequence: CASSFPGGGYTEAFF. The entire variable domain, with the rest obtained from reference TRBV7-8 and TRBJ1-1, is as follows: GAGVSQSPRYKVAKRGQDVALRCDPISGHVSLFWYQQALGQGPEFLTYFQNEAQLDKSGLPSDRFFAERPEGSVSTLKIQRTQQEDSAVYLCASSFPGGGYTEAFFGQGTRLTVV.

This chain links TRBV18 with TRBJ2-5; 8 bases map to TRBD2. The CDR3 runs to 16 residues. Germline V gene lookup returns CDR1 KGHSH and CDR2 LQKENI. V gave up 3 bases and J gave up 0 bases; unmatched junction bases: 6. In nucleotides, the CDR3 is TGTGCCAGCTCACCGCCGGGAGGGAGCTACCAAGAGACCCAGTACTTC. Translating gives CASSPPGGSYQETQYF. The whole variable domain, filled in from reference TRBV18 and TRBJ2-5, reads NAGVMQNPRHLVRRRGQEARLRCSPMKGHSHVYWYRQLPEEGLKFMVYLQKENIIDESGMPKERFSAEFPKEGPSILRIQQVVRGDSAAYFCASSPPGGSYQETQYFGPGTRLLVL.

The chain uses TRBV5-1 and TRBJ2-3; D gene uncertain. CDR1 SGHRS and CDR2 YFSETQ come from the germline V gene. V shed 1 base and J shed 2 bases, with 8 bases lying between them. There are 14 residues in the CDR3. DNA for the CDR3: TGCGCCAGCAGCTTGTCAGGTCCCACAGATACGCAGTATTTT. It is translated as CASSLSGPTDTQYF.

The gene calls are TRBV4-1 and TRBJ1-5, with TRBD1 as a possible D gene (6 bases). CDR1 and CDR2 (germline): MGHRA, YSYEKL. The germline V and J ends were trimmed by 7 bases and 0 bases, with 13 bases remaining between them. There are 15 residues in the CDR3. CDR3 in DNA: TGCGCCAGCAAACGACAGGACAATAGCAATCAGCCCCAGCATTTT. This translates into CASKRQDNSNQPQHF.

This clone was observed a single time. The J gene is TRBJ2-7, the V gene TRBV7-6; D remains unclear. The CDR3 is 14 amino acids. V was pared by 0 bases and J by 2 bases, with 8 bases between. The germline V gene encodes CDR1 SGHVS and CDR2 FNYEAQ. CDR3 nucleotide sequence: TGTGCCAGCAGCTTAGCGGGCCCGGCCTACGAGCAGTACTTC. Protein product: CASSLAGPAYEQYF.

The chain employs TRBV11-3 and TRBJ2-5, with D maybe TRBD2 (6 bases). With 1 base removed from V and 5 bases from J, the gap between germline ends came to 14 bases. Germline CDR1 and CDR2: SGHNT and YENEEA. CDR3 length: 15 amino acids. This CDR3 is CASSLAGGAGETQYF. For the CDR3, the DNA is TGTGCCAGCAGCTTAGCTGGCGGGGCAGGGGAGACCCAGTACTTC.

This clone appeared once. The chain joins TRBV9 to TRBJ2-7; D gene unclear. The V and J ends lost 3 bases and 4 bases respectively, with 5 bases between them. CDR1 and CDR2 from the germline V gene are SGDLS and YYNGEE. CDR3 length: 11 amino acids. The CDR3 nucleotides are TGTGCCAGCAGCGACACATACGAGCAGTACTTC. Its translation: CASSDTYEQYF.

This chain connects TRBV10-3 to TRBJ2-1; TRBD2 might be the D (7 bases). This CDR3 is built from 15 residues. Germline CDR1 is ENHRY and CDR2 is SYGVKD. The ends were cut back, 6 bases at V and 0 bases at J, with 12 bases in the middle. The CDR3 sequence: CAIRGGGSSYNEQFF. The CDR3 region has the DNA TGTGCCATCAGGGGGGGCGGGAGCTCCTACAATGAGCAGTTCTTC.

This clone was counted a few times. V is TRBV7-3 and J is TRBJ2-1; D is uncertain. Germline assignment: CDR1 SGHTA and CDR2 FQGTGA. Between the trimmed V and J ends, which lost 2 bases and 8 bases, there was a span of 13 bases. CDR3 length: 14 residues. The CDR3 sequence: CASSLLTRSDEQFF. The CDR3 nucleotides read TGTGCCAGCAGCTTACTGACCCGCAGCGATGAGCAGTTCTTC.

The chain has TRBV18 and TRBJ1-4, with 7 nucleotides matching TRBD1. After removal of 3 bases from V and 0 bases from J, the junction contained 7 bases not matched to a gene. The germline gives CDR1 KGHSH, CDR2 LQKENI. This CDR3 comprises 17 residues. The CDR3 DNA reads TGTGCCAGCTCACCGGGACAGCCAAGGTCAACTAATGAAAAACTGTTTTTT. Translation gives CASSPGQPRSTNEKLFF.

This chain joins TRBV11-1 and TRBJ2-1; 10 bases match TRBD1. The CDR3 totals 15 residues. The germline gives CDR1 SGHAT, CDR2 FQDESV (reference sequence). Trimming cost V 4 bases and J 7 bases; bases outside gene matches: 7. Here the CDR3 DNA reads TGTGCCAGCAGCTCCCGACAGGGGGCGGGAAATGAGCAGTTCTTC. It translates to CASSSRQGAGNEQFF.

V and J are TRBV28 and TRBJ2-5, with 9 positions matching TRBD1. V was pared by 3 bases and J by 6 bases, with 8 bases of the junction left unmatched. Germline V gene sequence: CDR1 MDHEN, CDR2 SYDVKM. The CDR3 runs to 15 residues. The CDR3 DNA sequence: TGTGCCAGCAGTTTTGGGGGGACAGGGCAGCAGACCCAGTACTTC. It is translated as CASSFGGTGQQTQYF.

The chain combines TRBV18 with TRBJ1-1, with D possibly being TRBD1 (5 bases). Germline assignment: CDR1 KGHSH and CDR2 LQKENI. The CDR3 has 11 amino acids. The V end was cut by 6 bases, the J end by 7 bases, with 9 bases between. The CDR3, as DNA: TGTGCCAGCTCGGCAGGGCGTGAAGCTTTCTTT. Protein product: CASSAGREAFF.

This sequence joins TRBV4-1 and TRBJ2-3, with 7 bases fitting TRBD2. The CDR3 length is 15 residues. Germline V gives CDR1 MGHRA, CDR2 YSYEKL. V trimming: 0 bases; J trimming: 6 bases; junction bases outside the gene matches: 6. CDR3 nucleotides: TGCGCCAGCAGCCAAGAGGCGGGAGTAGGGGATACGCAGTATTTT. The encoded protein is CASSQEAGVGDTQYF.

The CDR3 DNA reads TGCGCCAGCAGCTTGGGGACAGACGGGAGCAATCAGCCCCAGCATTTT. Encoded protein: CASSLGTDGSNQPQHF. This chain links TRBV5-1 with TRBJ1-5; D perhaps matches TRBD1 (6 bases). Germline V gives CDR1 SGHRS, CDR2 YFSETQ. The CDR3 is 16 amino acids. V gave up 0 bases and J gave up 1 base, with 11 bases separating them.

V usage is TRBV11-2 and J usage is TRBJ2-1, with 12 nucleotides matching TRBD2. This CDR3 region has 17 residues. Per the germline V gene, CDR1 is SGHAT and CDR2 is FQNNGV. Trimming at V came to 3 bases and at J to 7 bases, leaving 10 bases not matched to a gene. The CDR3 DNA reads as TGTGCCAGCAGCTTCCCCCTAGCGGGAGGGCCGGCGAATGAGCAGTTCTTC. It translates to CASSFPLAGGPANEQFF.

V gene TRBV18 combines with J gene TRBJ1-3, with a tentative D call TRBD1 (5 bases). V was pared by 0 bases and J by 0 bases, with 12 bases between. Germline assignment: CDR1 KGHSH and CDR2 LQKENI. The CDR3 covers 17 residues. The DNA of the CDR3 is TGTGCCAGCTCACCACCCGGGTCAGGGTACTCTGGAAACACCATATATTTT. Translating it yields CASSPPGSGYSGNTIYF. Combining the CDR3 with reference TRBV18 and TRBJ1-3 gives the whole variable domain NAGVMQNPRHLVRRRGQEARLRCSPMKGHSHVYWYRQLPEEGLKFMVYLQKENIIDESGMPKERFSAEFPKEGPSILRIQQVVRGDSAAYFCASSPPGSGYSGNTIYFGEGSWLTVV.

V usage is TRBV4-1 and J usage is TRBJ2-7; the D gene is possibly TRBD1 (7 bases). The CDR3 runs to 16 residues. V shed 1 base and J shed 7 bases, with 20 bases lying between them. Germline V gene sequence: CDR1 MGHRA, CDR2 YSYEKL. The CDR3 protein is CASSQAPGRGAGEQYF. For the CDR3, the DNA is TGCGCCAGCAGCCAAGCCCCCGGCAGGGGGGCGGGGGAGCAGTACTTC.

The chain employs TRBV7-2 and TRBJ2-7; a possible D gene is TRBD2 (5 bases). Trimming took 5 bases from V and 6 from J, leaving 17 bases between them. Germline assignment: CDR1 SGHTA and CDR2 FQGNSA. There are 14 residues in the CDR3. The CDR3 DNA reads TGTGCCAGCAGCACTAGGTCGCGGGTAAGCGAGCAGTACTTC. Translated, it gives CASSTRSRVSEQYF.

This chain uses TRBV2 with TRBJ2-2; 14 bases agree with TRBD2. Looked up from germline, CDR1 is SNHLY and CDR2 is FYNNEI. The CDR3 extends over 17 amino acids. V gave up 6 bases and J gave up 5 bases; unmatched junction bases: 8. This CDR3 reads CASRGTSGSGRTGELFF. CDR3 sequence (DNA): TGTGCCAGCAGGGGGACTAGCGGGAGTGGTCGTACCGGGGAGCTGTTTTTT.

V and J are TRBV11-3 and TRBJ2-2; 9 bases align to TRBD2. The CDR3 covers 15 residues. J gave up 2 bases and V 6 bases, and 4 bases lay outside the gene matches. Per germline, CDR1 SGHNT and CDR2 YENEEA. CDR3 sequence reads: CASRGLADNTGELFF. For the CDR3, the DNA is TGTGCCAGCAGGGGACTAGCTGATAACACCGGGGAGCTGTTTTTT.

This chain links TRBV18 with TRBJ1-5, with 12 bases identical to TRBD1. Germline loops: CDR1 KGHSH, CDR2 LQKENI. Trimming at V came to 5 bases and at J to 7 bases, leaving 3 bases not matched to a gene. The length of the CDR3 is 14 residues. Here the CDR3 reads CASSTGTGGQPQHF. The CDR3 bases are TGTGCCAGCTCAACCGGGACAGGGGGCCAGCCCCAGCATTTT. Full variable domain (outside the CDR3, taken from reference TRBV18 and TRBJ1-5): NAGVMQNPRHLVRRRGQEARLRCSPMKGHSHVYWYRQLPEEGLKFMVYLQKENIIDESGMPKERFSAEFPKEGPSILRIQQVVRGDSAAYFCASSTGTGGQPQHFGDGTRLSIL.

The chain combines TRBV4-3 with TRBJ2-3; TRBD2 is a possible D gene (5 bases). This CDR3 contains 16 residues. V shed 3 bases and J shed 1 base, with 14 bases lying between them. Germline values: CDR1 LGHNA, CDR2 YSLEER. The DNA of the CDR3 is TGCGCCAGCAGCCACCACACTAGGTCCCGCACAGATACGCAGTATTTT. This sequence encodes CASSHHTRSRTDTQYF.

The gene calls are TRBV7-2 and TRBJ2-2; D is perhaps TRBD2 (6 bases). V dropped 6 bases and J dropped 5 bases, with 13 bases sitting between them. The CDR3 consists of 14 residues. Germline lookup yields CDR1 SGHTA and CDR2 FQGNSA. CDR3 loop: CASSPGGATGELFF. In nucleotides, the CDR3 is TGTGCCAGCAGTCCCGGCGGGGCAACCGGGGAGCTGTTTTTT.

The chain couples TRBV9 to TRBJ2-7, with a weak D call TRBD2 (6 bases). Germline V lookup: CDR1 SGDLS, CDR2 YYNGEE. Trimming cost V 3 bases and J 4 bases, with 17 bases left between them. CDR3 length equals 15 residues. CDR3 loop: CASSASGIAGYEQYF. The CDR3 DNA sequence: TGTGCCAGCAGCGCCTCCGGGATCGCGGGATACGAGCAGTACTTC.

This sequence joins TRBV7-3 and TRBJ1-1; 8 nucleotides match TRBD1. The germline V gene has CDR1 SGHTA and CDR2 FQGTGA. V was pared by 5 bases and J by 1 base, with 3 bases of the junction left unmatched. The CDR3 is 14 residues long. CDR3: CASSAGQANTEAFF. DNA for the CDR3: TGTGCCAGCAGCGCGGGACAGGCGAACACTGAAGCTTTCTTT.

J is TRBJ2-3 and V is TRBV21-1; the D call TRBD1 from the table was never checked on the DNA. TRBV21-1 is given as a pseudogene. The CDR3 is made up of 14 amino acids. The CDR3 loop reads CASSSQGLPATQYF. DNA of the CDR3: TGTGCCAGCAGCTCTCAGGGCCTACCCGCCACGCAGTATTTT.